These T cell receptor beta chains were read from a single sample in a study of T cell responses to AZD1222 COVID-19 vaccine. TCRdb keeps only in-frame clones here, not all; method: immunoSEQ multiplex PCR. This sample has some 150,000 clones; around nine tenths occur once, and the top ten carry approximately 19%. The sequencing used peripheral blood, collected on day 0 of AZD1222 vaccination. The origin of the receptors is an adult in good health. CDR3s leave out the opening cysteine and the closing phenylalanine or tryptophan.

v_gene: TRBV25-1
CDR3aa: ASSDPGVPWRGYT

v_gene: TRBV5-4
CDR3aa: ASSLGPRTGGIGNTIY

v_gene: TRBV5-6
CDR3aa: ASSLRHSIYGYT

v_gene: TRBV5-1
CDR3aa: ASSRGLSEETQY

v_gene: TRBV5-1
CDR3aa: ASSLDGGPEAF

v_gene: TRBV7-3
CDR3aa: ASSPVSGTEAF

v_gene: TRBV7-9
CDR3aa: ASSGRWGVYNEQF

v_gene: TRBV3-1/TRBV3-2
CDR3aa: ASSPLAGGGNEQF

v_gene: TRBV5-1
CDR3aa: ASSLVRSEAEAF

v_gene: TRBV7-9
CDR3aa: ASSWSGALRNIQY

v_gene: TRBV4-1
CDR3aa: ASSQIWGSGLGETQY

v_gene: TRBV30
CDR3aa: AWTGGREKLF

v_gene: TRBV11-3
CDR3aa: ASSLGQGNTEAF

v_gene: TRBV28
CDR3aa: ASTFLDSRAQETQY

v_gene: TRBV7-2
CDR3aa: ASSPSVVGGDQPQH

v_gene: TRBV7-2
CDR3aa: ASSRAGRGWGTNEKLF

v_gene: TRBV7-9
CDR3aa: ASSLASRVYEQY

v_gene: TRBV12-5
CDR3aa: ASGLEMSSESYEQY

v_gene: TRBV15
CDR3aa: ATSRDMGQGSYEQY

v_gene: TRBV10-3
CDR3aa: AISAPGLYGYT

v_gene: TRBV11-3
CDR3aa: ASTPPGGDTQY

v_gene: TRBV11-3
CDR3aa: ASSRSLNEKLF

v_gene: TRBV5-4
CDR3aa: ASSLGGFRGYGYT

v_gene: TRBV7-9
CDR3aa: ASSLEPLGYT

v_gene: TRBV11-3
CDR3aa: ASSLGVAGVSDEQF

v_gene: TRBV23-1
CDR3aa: ASSHSGKGRQPQH

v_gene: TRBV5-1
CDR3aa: ASGHKLQETQY

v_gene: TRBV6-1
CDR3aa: ASSDGGSSQPQH

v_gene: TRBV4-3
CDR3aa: ASSQGGGFGNTIY

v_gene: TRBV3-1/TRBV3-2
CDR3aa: ASTGDGTGGGYEQY

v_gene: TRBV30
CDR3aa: AWSTEEAF

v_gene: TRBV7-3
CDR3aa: ASSVSLAGGGDTQY

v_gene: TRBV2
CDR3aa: ASSPGLGMDQDQPQH

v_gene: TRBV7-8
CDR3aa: ASSPFQGSGFYEQY

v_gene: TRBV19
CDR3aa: ASSRTSNQPQH

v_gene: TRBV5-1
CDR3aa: ASSLFGGSNTEAF